This T cell receptor (beta chain) is drawn from a study of breast tumors, draining lymph nodes, adjacent tissues. Samples came from axillary lymph nodes draining the breast cancer. This clonotype occurred many times. Its antigen is as yet unknown. The study's findings and limits: Luminal-like breast cancer showed significantly greater tumor-nontumor repertoire similarity than basal-like breast cancer did. Data fit most tumor T cells coming from lymph node, expanding in tumor.

Via MiXCR, TCRdb re-called the multiplex PCR reads, giving one row per CDR3 protein. The profile covers some 140,000 distinct CDR3 sequences, with 21% appearing a single time and about 2.2% taken by the ten largest. The source material was axillary lymph node tissue. This sequence was found in a female donor with breast cancer. Some clones in this sample may be carry-over from other donors' samples.

The CDR3: CSVDPGGKTDTQYF. The CDR3 DNA is TGCAGCGTTGACCCGGGGGGGAAGACAGATACGCAGTATTTT. This chain connects TRBV29-1 to TRBJ2-3, with TRBD2 identical over 8 bases. Germline trimming cut 3 bases from V and 3 bases from J; bases unmatched to any gene: 5. Germline CDR1 and CDR2: SQVTM and ANQGSEA. The CDR3 length is 14 residues.